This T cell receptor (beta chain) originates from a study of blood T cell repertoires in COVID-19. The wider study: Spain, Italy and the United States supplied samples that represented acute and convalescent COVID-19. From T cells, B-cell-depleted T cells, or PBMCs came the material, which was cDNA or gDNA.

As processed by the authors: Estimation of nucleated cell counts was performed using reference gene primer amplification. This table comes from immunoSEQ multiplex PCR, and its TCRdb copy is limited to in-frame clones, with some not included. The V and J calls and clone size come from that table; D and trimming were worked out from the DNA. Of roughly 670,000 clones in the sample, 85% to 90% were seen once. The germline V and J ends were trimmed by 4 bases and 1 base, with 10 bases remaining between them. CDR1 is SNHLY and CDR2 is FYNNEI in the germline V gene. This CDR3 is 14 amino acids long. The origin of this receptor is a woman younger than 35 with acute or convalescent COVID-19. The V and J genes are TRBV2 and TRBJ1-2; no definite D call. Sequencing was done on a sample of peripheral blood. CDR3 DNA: TGTGCCAGCAGTGGGATCGGCGGTAACTATGGCTACACCTTC. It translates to CASSGIGGNYGYTF.